Below, one T cell receptor (beta chain) is given with its context. This clonotype was observed a few times. Its antigen target is currently unknown. No qualities accompany the bases; no much larger clone lies one base away. The record originates from a study of blood T cells in healthy people across ages (dated by TCRdb to between 2014 and 2017). As for the study more broadly: In model experiments, template switching captured about one uniquely barcoded TCR beta cDNA molecule for every two T cells. Age-related changes in TCR beta repertoire diversity were measured in the study by deep sequencing normalized with unique cDNA molecular identifiers. Donors were grouped into four age groups: young (average about 15 years), middle-aged (less than 40), aged (62) and long-lived (around 80). To avoid experimental bias, donors of different ages were spread randomly across the sequencing lanes. The study analyzed two additional independent replicas of 1 million unique cDNA reads from the same blood draw for two donors, one aged 18 to 29 and one aged 80 or older.

Points the paper makes about the study in general: Compared with the aged group, the long-lived group had more naive CD4+ T cells, fewer expanded clones and increased TCR diversity, a pattern suggesting age selection. The percentage of naive T cells measured by flow cytometry correlated strongly with observed TCR beta diversity. Estimates of total diversity based on one million sequenced T cells were considered lower bounds and underestimates. Since profiling was done on bulk unsorted PBMCs, naive and antigen-experienced compartments could not be conclusively compared. Donor CMV infection status was unknown, potentially confounding age-related changes in expanded clonotypes. As age increased, observed TCR beta diversity per million T cells dropped in a roughly linear way, and a significant reduction was already evident by age around 41.

The 39 donors, aged about 6 to 95 years, were systemically healthy Caucasian individuals from Russia. Each donor gave ten milliliters of peripheral blood, drawn into EDTA-treated Vacutainer tubes. Ficoll-Paque density-gradient centrifugation was used to isolate PBMCs, with at least 6 million obtained per sample. Total RNA was extracted from PBMCs with Trizol reagent, with at least 5 micrograms obtained per sample. For every donor, flow cytometry on a PBMC aliquot measured the percentage of naive CD45RAhigh/CD27high T cells. Libraries were built with 5' RACE. Instrument used: Illumina HiSeq 2500. A second PCR of roughly 7 to 11 cycles was performed with a sample-barcoded 5' primer and a J-beta primer mix. A unique molecular identifier was introduced onto each TCR beta cDNA molecule by a template-switch 5' adaptor carrying 12 random nucleotides. Each sample yielded at least 3 million CDR3-containing paired-end reads. All of the RNA was converted into first-strand cDNA using the Mint cDNA synthesis kit, with a TRBC-specific oligonucleotide serving as the primer. All cDNA was treated with uracil-DNA glycosylase and then went through a first 18-cycle PCR with the universal primers M1SS and BC2_uni_R. Processing in the source paper ran as follows. Each sample was normalized by randomly selecting 1 million high-quality reads, each carrying a distinct molecular identifier. Instead of being binned into consensus sequences, reads with shared molecular identifiers were discarded. CDR3 identification, clonotype clustering and error correction used MiTCR with a Q25 quality threshold and the strictest error-elimination algorithm. Lower-bound total TCR beta diversity was estimated with a nonparametric unseen species model using Euler transformation. Clones were called with MiXCR by TCRdb after fastp trimmed the public reads at Q25, and only in-frame beta chains were retained. For every CDR3 protein sequence, its rows merge into one entry that carries the most common genes and DNA. These V and J calls rely on TCRdb rather than the paper's analysis. A total of over 600,000 distinct CDR3 sequences appear in this sample, around 21% of them only once. The ten largest clones represent 3% to 4% of the sample.

Trimmed from V: 7 bases; trimmed from J: 0 bases; junction bases lacking a gene match: 3. The germline V gene (reference sequence) gives CDR1 as SGHNT and CDR2 as YYREEE. Counted from cysteine to phenylalanine, this CDR3 has 13 amino acids. CDR3 DNA is the only sequence kept; it has 39 bases, read in frame from the first base. Material for sequencing was blood. This clonotype was obtained from a man in his 70s in good health. The sequence links TRBV5-4 to TRBJ1-2, and 7 junction bases match TRBD1. The CDR3 here reads CASRQGANYGYTF. The bases are TGTGCCAGCCGACAGGGAGCTAACTATGGCTACACCTTC.